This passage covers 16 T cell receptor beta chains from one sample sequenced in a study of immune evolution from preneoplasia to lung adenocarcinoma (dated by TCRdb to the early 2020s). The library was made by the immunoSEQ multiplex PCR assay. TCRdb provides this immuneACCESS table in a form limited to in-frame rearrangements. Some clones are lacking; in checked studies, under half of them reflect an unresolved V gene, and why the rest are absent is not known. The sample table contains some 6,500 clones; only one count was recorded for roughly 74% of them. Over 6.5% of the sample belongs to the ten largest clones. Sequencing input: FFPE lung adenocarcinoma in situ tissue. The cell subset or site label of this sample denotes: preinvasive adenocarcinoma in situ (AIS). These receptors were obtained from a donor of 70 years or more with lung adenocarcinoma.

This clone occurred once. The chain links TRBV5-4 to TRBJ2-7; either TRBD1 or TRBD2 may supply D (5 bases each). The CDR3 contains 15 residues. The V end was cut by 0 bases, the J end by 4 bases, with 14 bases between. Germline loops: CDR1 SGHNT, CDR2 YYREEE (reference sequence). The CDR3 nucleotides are TGTGCCAGCAGCTTGGCCGGGACCGAGGGGTACGAGCAGTACTTC. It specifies CASSLAGTEGYEQYF. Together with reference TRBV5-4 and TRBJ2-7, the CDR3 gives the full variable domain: ETGVTQSPTHLIKTRGQQVTLRCSSQSGHNTVSWYQQALGQGPQFIFQYYREEENGRGNFPPRFSGLQFPNYSSELNVNALELDDSALYLCASSLAGTEGYEQYFGPGTRLTVT.

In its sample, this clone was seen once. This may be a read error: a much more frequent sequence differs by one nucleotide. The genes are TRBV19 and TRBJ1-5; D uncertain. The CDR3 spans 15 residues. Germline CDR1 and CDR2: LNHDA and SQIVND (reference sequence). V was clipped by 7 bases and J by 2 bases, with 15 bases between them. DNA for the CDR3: TGTGCCAGTAATATCGAAGGAATGGGCAATCAGCCCCAGCATTTT. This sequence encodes CASNIEGMGNQPQHF.

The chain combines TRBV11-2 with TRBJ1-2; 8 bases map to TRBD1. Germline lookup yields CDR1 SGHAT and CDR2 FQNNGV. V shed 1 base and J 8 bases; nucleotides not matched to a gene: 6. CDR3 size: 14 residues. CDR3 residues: CASSLAGQGGGYTF. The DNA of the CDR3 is TGTGCCAGCAGCTTAGCCGGACAGGGTGGCGGCTACACCTTC.

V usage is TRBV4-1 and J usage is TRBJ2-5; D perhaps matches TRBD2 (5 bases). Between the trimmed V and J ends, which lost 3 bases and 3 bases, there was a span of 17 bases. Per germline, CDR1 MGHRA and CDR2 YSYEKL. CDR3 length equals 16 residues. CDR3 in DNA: TGCGCCAGCAGCCATTCCCCGGGGTCGGGGAAAGAGACCCAGTACTTC. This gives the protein CASSHSPGSGKETQYF.

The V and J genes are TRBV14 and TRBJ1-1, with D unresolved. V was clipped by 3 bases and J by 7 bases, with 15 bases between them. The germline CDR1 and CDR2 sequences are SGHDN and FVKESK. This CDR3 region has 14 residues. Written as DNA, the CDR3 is TGTGCCAGCAGCCATAGCCCCACTGGAGTTGAAGCTTTCTTT. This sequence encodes CASSHSPTGVEAFF.

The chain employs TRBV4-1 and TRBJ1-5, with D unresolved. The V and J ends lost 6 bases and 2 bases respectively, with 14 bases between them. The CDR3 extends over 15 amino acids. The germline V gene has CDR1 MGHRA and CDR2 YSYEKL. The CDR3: CASSSTSYGNQPQHF. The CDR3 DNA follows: TGCGCCAGCAGTAGTACATCCTATGGCAATCAGCCCCAGCATTTT.

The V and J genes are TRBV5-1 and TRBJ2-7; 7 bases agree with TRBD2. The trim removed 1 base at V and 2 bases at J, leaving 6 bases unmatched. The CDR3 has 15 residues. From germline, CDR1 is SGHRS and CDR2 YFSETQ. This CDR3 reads CASSLSDGGTYEQYF. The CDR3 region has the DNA TGCGCCAGCAGCTTGTCAGACGGGGGGACCTACGAGCAGTACTTC.

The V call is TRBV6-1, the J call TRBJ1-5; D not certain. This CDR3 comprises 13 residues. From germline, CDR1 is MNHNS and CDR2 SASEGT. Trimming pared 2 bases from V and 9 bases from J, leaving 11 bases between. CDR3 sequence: CASSELPSLPQHF. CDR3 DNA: TGTGCCAGCAGTGAATTGCCCAGCTTGCCCCAGCATTTT.

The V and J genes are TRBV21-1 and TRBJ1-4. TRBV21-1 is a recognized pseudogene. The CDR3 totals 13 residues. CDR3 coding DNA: TGTGCCAGCAGCAAGCGATCTAATGAAAAACTGTTTTTT. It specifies CASSKRSNEKLFF.

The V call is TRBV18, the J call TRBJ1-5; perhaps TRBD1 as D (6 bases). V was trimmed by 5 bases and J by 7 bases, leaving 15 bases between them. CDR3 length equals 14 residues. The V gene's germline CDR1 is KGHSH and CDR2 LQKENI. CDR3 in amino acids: CASSSGTHNQPQHF. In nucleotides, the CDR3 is TGTGCCAGCTCATCCGGGACACACAACCAGCCCCAGCATTTT.

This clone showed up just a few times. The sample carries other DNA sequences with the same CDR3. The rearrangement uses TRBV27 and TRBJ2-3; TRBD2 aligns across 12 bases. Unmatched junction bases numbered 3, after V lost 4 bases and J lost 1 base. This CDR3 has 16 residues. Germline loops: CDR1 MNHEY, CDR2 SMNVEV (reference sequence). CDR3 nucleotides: TGTGCCAGCAGTTCCAGACTAGCGGGAGGCACAGATACGCAGTATTTT. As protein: CASSSRLAGGTDTQYF.

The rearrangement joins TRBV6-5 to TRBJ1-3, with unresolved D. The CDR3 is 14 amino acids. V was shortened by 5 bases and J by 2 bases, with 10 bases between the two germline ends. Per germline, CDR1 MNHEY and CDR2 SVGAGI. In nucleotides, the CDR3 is TGTGCCAGCAGTGGTCCTGGCCCTGGAAACACCATATATTTT. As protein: CASSGPGPGNTIYF.

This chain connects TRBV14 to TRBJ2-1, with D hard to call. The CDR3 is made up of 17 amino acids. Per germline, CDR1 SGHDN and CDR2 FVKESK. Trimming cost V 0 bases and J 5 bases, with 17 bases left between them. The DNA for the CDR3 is TGTGCCAGCAGCCAAGAAGGGATGTGGTCCGTTGACAATGAGCAGTTCTTC. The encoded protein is CASSQEGMWSVDNEQFF.

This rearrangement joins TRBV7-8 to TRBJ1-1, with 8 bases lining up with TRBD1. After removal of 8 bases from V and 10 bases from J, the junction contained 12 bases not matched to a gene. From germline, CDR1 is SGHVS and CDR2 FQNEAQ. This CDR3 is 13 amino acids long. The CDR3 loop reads CASDSGQGLRAFF. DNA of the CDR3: TGTGCCAGCGACTCCGGACAGGGTCTTCGAGCTTTCTTT.

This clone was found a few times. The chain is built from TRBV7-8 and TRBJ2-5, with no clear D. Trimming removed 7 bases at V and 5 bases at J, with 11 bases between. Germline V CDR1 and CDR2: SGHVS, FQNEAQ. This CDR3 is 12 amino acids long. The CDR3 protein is CASNYGTETQYF. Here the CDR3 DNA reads TGTGCCAGCAACTATGGTACGGAGACCCAGTACTTC.

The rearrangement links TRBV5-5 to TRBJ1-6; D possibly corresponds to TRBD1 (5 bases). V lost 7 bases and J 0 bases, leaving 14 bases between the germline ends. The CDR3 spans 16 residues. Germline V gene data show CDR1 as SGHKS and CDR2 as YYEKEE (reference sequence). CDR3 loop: CASLPGPSSYNSPLHF. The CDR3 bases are TGTGCCAGCTTACCGGGACCGAGCTCCTATAATTCACCCCTCCACTTT.